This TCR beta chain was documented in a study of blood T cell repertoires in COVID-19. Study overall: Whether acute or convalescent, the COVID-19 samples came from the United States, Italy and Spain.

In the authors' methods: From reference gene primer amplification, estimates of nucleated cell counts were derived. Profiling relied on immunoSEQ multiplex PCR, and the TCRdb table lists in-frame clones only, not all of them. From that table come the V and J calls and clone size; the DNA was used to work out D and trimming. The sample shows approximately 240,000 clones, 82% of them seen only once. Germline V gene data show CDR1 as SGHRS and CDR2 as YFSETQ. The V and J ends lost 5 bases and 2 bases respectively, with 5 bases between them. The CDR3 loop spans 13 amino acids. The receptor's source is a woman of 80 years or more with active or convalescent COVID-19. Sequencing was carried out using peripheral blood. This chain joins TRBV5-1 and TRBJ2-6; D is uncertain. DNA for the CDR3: TGCGCCAGCAGGAGGACTGGGGCCAACGTCCTGACTTTC. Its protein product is CASRRTGANVLTF.